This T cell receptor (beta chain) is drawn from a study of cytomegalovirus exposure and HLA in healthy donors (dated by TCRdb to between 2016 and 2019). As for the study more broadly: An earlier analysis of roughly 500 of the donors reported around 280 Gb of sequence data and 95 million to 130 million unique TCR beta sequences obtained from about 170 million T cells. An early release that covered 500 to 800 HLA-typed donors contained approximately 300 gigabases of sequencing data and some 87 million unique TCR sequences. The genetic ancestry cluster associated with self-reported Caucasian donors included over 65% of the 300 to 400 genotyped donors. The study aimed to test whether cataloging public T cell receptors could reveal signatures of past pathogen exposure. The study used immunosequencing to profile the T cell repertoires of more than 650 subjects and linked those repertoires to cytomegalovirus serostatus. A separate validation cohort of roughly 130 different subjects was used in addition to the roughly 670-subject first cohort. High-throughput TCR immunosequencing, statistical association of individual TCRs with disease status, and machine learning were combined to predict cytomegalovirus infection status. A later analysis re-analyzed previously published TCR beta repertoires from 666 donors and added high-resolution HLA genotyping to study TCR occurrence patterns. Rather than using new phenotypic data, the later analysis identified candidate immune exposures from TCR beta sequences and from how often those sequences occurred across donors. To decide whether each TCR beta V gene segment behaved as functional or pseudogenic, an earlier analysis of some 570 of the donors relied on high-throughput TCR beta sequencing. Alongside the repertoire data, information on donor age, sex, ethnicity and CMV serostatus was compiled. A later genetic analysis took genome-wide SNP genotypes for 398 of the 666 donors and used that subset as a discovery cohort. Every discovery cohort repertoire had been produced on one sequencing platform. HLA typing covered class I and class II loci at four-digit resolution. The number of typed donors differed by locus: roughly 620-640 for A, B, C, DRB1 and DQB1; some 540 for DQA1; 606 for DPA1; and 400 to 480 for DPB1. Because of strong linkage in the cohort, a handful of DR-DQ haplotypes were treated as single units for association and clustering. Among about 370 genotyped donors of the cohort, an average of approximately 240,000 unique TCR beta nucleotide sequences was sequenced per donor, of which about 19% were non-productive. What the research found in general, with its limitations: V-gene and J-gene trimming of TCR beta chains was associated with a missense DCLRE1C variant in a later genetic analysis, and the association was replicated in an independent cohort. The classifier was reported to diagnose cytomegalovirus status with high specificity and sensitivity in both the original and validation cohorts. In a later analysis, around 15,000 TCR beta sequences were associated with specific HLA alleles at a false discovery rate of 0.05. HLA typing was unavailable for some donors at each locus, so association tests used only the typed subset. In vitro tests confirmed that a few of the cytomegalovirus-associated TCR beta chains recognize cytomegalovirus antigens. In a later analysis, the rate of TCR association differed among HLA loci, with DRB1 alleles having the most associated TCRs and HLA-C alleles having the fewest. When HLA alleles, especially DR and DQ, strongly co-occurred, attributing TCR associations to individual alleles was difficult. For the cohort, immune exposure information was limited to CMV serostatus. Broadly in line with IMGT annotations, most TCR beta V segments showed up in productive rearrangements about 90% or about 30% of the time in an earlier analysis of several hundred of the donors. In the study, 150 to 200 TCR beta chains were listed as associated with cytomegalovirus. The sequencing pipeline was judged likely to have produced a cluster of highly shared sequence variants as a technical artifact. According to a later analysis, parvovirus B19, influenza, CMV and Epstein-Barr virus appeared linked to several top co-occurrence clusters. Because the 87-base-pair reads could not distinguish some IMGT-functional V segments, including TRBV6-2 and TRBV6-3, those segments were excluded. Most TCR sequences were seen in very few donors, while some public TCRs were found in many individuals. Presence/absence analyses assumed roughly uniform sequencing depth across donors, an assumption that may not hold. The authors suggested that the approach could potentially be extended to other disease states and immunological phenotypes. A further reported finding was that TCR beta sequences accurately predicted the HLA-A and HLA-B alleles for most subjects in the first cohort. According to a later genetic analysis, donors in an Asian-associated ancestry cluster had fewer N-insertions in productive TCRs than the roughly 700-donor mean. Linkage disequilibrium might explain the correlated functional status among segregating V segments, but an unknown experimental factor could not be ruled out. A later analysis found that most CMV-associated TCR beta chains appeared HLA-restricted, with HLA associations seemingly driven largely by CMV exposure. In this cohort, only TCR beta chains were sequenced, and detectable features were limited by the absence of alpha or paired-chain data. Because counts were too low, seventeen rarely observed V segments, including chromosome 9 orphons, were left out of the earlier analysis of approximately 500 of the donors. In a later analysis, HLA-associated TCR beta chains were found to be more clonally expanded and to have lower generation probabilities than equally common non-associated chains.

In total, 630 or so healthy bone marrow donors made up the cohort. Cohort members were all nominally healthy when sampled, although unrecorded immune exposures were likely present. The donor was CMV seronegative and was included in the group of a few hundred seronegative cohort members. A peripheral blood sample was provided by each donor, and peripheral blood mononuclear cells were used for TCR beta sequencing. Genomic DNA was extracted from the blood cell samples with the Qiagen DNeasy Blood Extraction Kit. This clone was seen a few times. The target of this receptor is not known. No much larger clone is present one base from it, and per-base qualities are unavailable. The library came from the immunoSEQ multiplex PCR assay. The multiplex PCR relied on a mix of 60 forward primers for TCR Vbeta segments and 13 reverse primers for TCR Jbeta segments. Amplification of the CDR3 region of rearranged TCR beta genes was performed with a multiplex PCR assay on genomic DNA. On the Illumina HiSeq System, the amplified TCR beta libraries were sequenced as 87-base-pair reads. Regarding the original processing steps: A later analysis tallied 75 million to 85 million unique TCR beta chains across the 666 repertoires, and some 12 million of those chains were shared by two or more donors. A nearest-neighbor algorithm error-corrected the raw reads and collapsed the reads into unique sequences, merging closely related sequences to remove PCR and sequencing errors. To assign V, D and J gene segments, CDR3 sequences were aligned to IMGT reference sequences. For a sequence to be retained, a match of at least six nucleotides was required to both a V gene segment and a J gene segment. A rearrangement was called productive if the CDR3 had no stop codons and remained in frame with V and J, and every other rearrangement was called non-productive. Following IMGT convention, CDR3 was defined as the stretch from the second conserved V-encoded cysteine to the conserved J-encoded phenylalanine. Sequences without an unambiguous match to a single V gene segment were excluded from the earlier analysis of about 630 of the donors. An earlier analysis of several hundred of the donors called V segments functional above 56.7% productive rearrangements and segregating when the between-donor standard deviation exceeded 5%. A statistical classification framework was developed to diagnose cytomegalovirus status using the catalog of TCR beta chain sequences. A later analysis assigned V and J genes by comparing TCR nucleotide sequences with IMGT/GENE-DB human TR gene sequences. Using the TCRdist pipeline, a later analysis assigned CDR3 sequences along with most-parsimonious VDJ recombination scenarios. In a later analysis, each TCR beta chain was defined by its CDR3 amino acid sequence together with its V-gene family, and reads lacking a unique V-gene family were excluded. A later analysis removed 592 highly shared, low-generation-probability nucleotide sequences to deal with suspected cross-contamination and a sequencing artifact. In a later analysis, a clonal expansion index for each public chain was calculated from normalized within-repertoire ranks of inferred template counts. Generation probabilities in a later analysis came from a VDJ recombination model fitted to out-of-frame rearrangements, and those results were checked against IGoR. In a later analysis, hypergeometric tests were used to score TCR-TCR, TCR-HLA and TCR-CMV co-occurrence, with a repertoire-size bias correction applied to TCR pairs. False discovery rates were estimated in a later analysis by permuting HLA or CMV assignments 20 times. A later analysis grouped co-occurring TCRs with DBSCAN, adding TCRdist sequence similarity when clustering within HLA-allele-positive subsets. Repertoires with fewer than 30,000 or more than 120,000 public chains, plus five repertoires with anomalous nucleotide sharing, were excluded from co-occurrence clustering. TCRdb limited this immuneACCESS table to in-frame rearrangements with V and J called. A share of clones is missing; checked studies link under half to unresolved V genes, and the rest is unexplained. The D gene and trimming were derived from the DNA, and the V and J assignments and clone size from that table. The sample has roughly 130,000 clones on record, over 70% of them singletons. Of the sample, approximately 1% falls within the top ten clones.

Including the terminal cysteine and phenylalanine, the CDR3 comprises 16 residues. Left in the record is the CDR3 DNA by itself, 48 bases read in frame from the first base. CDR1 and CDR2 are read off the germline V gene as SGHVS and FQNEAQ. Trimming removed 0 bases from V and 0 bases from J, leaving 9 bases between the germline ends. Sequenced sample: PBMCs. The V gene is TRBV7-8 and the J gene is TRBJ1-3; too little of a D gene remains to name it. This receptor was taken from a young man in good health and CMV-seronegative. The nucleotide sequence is TGTGCCAGCAGCTTAGCGGGCAGTTTCTCTGGAAACACCATATATTTT. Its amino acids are CASSLAGSFSGNTIYF.